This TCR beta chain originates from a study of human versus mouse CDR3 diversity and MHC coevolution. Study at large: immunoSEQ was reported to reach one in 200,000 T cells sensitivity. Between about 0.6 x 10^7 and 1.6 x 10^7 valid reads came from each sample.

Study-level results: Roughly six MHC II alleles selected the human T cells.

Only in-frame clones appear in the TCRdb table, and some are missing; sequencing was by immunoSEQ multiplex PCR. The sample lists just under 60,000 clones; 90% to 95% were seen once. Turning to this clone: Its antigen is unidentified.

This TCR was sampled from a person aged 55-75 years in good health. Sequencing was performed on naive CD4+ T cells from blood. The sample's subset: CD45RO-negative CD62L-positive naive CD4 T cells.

DNA of the CDR3: TGTGCCAGCAGCGGAACGCCCGGACTTCTCGTAGAGACCCAGTACTTC. Protein product: CASSGTPGLLVETQYF. The chain is built from TRBV9 and TRBJ2-5, with D possibly matching TRBD2 (5 bases). The CDR3 runs to 16 residues. Trimming stripped 3 bases from V and 4 bases from J, with 19 bases between. CDR1 is SGDLS, CDR2 YYNGEE, per germline.